These T cell receptor beta chains were read from a single sample in a study of cytomegalovirus exposure and HLA in healthy donors. Produced via immunoSEQ multiplex PCR; TCRdb's table is partial and in-frame only. The sample has about 170,000 clones. Sequenced sample: PBMCs. These receptors originate from a woman between 18 and 29 years old in good health and CMV-seropositive. CDR3s include the opening cysteine and the closing phenylalanine or tryptophan. The order of the fields is CDR3 protein, CDR3 DNA, D gene, V gene, J gene. D genes are given only for firm matches.

CASSLEGTNGYTF,TGCGCCAGCAGCTTGGAAGGGACAAATGGCTACACCTTC,-,TRBV5-1,TRBJ1-2
CASSLWSGTSGRSDTQYF,TGTGCCAGCAGCTTATGGTCTGGGACTAGCGGGAGGTCAGATACGCAGTATTTT,TRBD2,TRBV7-9,TRBJ2-3
CASRDARQGMNTEAFF,TGTGCCAGCAGAGACGCCCGACAGGGCATGAACACTGAAGCTTTCTTT,TRBD1,TRBV2,TRBJ1-1
CAISESPAGHEETQYF,TGTGCCATCAGTGAGTCTCCAGCGGGGCACGAAGAGACCCAGTACTTC,TRBD2,TRBV10-3,TRBJ2-5
CATAGGPGANVLTF,TGTGCCACAGCGGGAGGGCCTGGGGCCAACGTCCTGACTTTC,TRBD2,TRBV6-5,TRBJ2-6
CASSLAYRTSGFTDTQYF,TGTGCCAGCAGCTTAGCGTACAGGACTAGCGGCTTTACAGATACGCAGTATTTT,TRBD2,TRBV7-2,TRBJ2-3
CASSSPGGSPSGNTIYF,TGTGCCAGCAGTTCCCCCGGGGGGAGTCCCTCTGGAAACACCATATATTTT,-,TRBV2,TRBJ1-3
CATRGGQGYDQPQHF,TGTGCCACCCGGGGGGGACAGGGGTACGATCAGCCCCAGCATTTT,TRBD1,TRBV10-3,TRBJ1-5
CSVWAGGITEAFF,TGCAGCGTTTGGGCAGGGGGCATCACTGAAGCTTTCTTT,TRBD1,TRBV29-1,TRBJ1-1
CASGPGGVEAFF,TGTGCTAGTGGACCGGGAGGGGTTGAAGCTTTCTTT,-,TRBV12-5,TRBJ1-1
CASSLRGTGGATEAFF,TGTGCCAGCAGTTTAAGAGGGACAGGGGGCGCAACTGAAGCTTTCTTT,TRBD1,TRBV27,TRBJ1-1
CASSYSRTGGYEQYF,TGTGCCAGCAGTTACTCGAGGACAGGGGGCTACGAGCAGTACTTC,TRBD1,TRBV6-5,TRBJ2-7
CASSLVFPNTGELFF,TGTGCCAGCAGCTTAGTCTTCCCGAACACCGGGGAGCTGTTTTTT,-,TRBV7-9,TRBJ2-2
CASSHSEGPGNTIYF,TGTGCCAGCAGCCATTCGGAGGGACCTGGAAACACCATATATTTT,-,TRBV6-5,TRBJ1-3